The clone carrying this T cell receptor (beta chain) was found a few times. Its antigen remains unidentified. This record belongs to a study of vaccination and CD4 T cells after COVID-19. Study-wide background: Stimulation of cells relied on overlapping spike peptides derived from SARS-CoV-2, HCoV-NL63, HCoV-OC43 and HCoV-229E. Regarding the study as a whole: The study found median SARS-CoV-2-reactive clonotypes rising from about 20 to 38, not significantly. Researchers looked at relatively few convalescent patients and had no early post-infection timepoints.

As for treatment: approximately nine-day PBMC culture with coronavirus spike peptide pools or control peptides (ViraFEST assay). Antigen-specific T cells were expanded with peptide pools by ViraFEST, and TCRs were then sequenced. The ends were cut back, 2 bases at V and 5 bases at J, with 19 bases in the middle. The CDR3 consists of 16 residues. The Oncomine TCR Beta short-read assay was applied to DNA of cultured CD4+ T cells. Each CDR3 protein is one row after TCRdb ran MiXCR on the PCR reads. The repertoire holds about 16,000 distinct CDR3 sequences, with roughly two thirds as singletons. The chain employs TRBV5-3 and TRBJ1-1; D is unclear. TRBV5-3 is annotated as an ORF whose role is uncertain. The sequenced sample was CD4+ T cells from blood, cultured in vitro. The source of this sequence is a human donor who had recovered from COVID-19. The CDR3: CARSLIAGGVLTEAFF. CDR3 nucleotides: TGTGCCAGAAGCTTAATAGCCGGAGGAGTCCTAACTGAAGCTTTCTTT.